The clone carrying this TCR beta chain was seen only a few times. Between the trimmed V and J ends, which lost 1 base and 3 bases, there was a span of 7 bases. The V gene's germline CDR1 is MGHRA and CDR2 YSYEKL. This CDR3 region has 13 residues. Here immunoSEQ multiplex PCR was the method, and the copy in TCRdb shows in-frame clones only, minus some. The table records about 270,000 clones, around 81% of them present only once. This sample is drawn from a study of blood T cell repertoires in COVID-19. V gene TRBV4-1 combines with J gene TRBJ2-7; no definite D call. This sequence originates from a woman in her sixties or seventies with active or convalescent COVID-19. Sequenced sample: peripheral blood. The CDR3, as DNA: TGCGCCAGCAGCCAAGCGTCAGGCTACGAGCAGTACTTC. Its translation is CASSQASGYEQYF.